These 27 T cell receptor beta chains were all obtained from the same sample, sequenced in a study of T-cell memory formation after mild COVID-19. Each CDR3 protein is one row after TCRdb ran MiXCR on the 5' RACE reads. Among almost 250,000 distinct CDR3 sequences listed, roughly 14% were seen once. Material for sequencing was PBMCs or a T cell subset sorted from them (not recorded which). Source of these receptors: an adult woman who had mild COVID-19 (a few samples of this study predate the infection). Cell type and time point are not known.

CDR3 nucleotide sequence: TGTGCCAGCAGCGTAGGGGACAACGGGGGAAATGAGCAGTTCTTC. Translating gives CASSVGDNGGNEQFF. The chain has TRBV9 and TRBJ2-1; possibly TRBD1 or TRBD2 for D (6 bases each). The germline V gene has CDR1 SGDLS and CDR2 YYNGEE. Between the trimmed V and J ends, which lost 0 bases and 7 bases, there was a span of 14 bases. This CDR3 is 15 amino acids long.

This chain joins TRBV7-3 and TRBJ1-1; no definite D call. Trimming cost V 5 bases and J 8 bases, with 18 bases left between them. CDR3 size: 14 residues. Germline assignment: CDR1 SGHTA and CDR2 FQGTGA. CDR3: CASSPSLSGREAFF. CDR3 nucleotides: TGTGCCAGCAGCCCCTCCCTCTCAGGCAGAGAAGCTTTCTTT.

This clonotype was counted a few times. CDR3 loop: CASSGTSGRVLYEQYF. The CDR3 region has the DNA TGTGCCAGCAGTGGGACTAGCGGGAGGGTCCTCTACGAGCAGTACTTC. The chain recombines TRBV6-5 with TRBJ2-7; 16 bases match TRBD2. This CDR3 region has 16 residues. The ends lost 5 bases at V and 3 bases at J; junction bases unmatched: 4. Germline V gene lookup returns CDR1 MNHEY and CDR2 SVGAGI.

This clonotype was counted ten times or more. The chain has TRBV6-1 and TRBJ1-1; TRBD1 matches 9 bases. Germline V gene data show CDR1 as MNHNS and CDR2 as SASEGT. J lost 4 bases, V lost 6 bases, and 9 bases had no gene match. This CDR3 is built from 15 residues. The CDR3: CASSATGGGSTEAFF. The DNA for the CDR3 is TGTGCCAGCAGCGCGACAGGGGGAGGGAGCACTGAAGCTTTCTTT.

In this sample, this clonotype turned up a few times. CDR3 amino acids: CASSPYQGAHYGYTF. CDR3 bases: TGTGCCAGCAGTCCTTATCAGGGGGCTCACTATGGCTACACCTTC. The chain links TRBV6-5 to TRBJ1-2, with 8 bases fitting TRBD1. The junction had 8 bases not matched to a gene; V was cut back by 5 bases and J by 3 bases. This CDR3 spans 15 amino acids. CDR1 MNHEY and CDR2 SVGAGI come from the germline V gene.

This clonotype was recorded only once. The CDR3 nucleotides read TGTGCCACCAGCAGGCAGGGGGCTAGCGAGCAGTACTTC. Translating it yields CATSRQGASEQYF. The rearrangement links TRBV15 to TRBJ2-7; 8 bases fit TRBD1. In germline, CDR1 is LNHNV, CDR2 YYDKDF (reference sequence). The CDR3 is 13 residues long. The V gene end was trimmed by 3 bases and the J gene end by 6 bases; junction bases not matched to a gene: 4. Together with reference TRBV15 and TRBJ2-7, the CDR3 gives the full variable domain: DAMVIQNPRYQVTQFGKPVTLSCSQTLNHNVMYWYQQKSSQAPKLLFHYYDKDFNNEADTPDNFQSRRPNTSFCFLDIRSPGLGDTAMYLCATSRQGASEQYFGPGTRLTVT.

This clonotype was counted a few times. This chain connects TRBV15 to TRBJ2-7; D gene ambiguous. CDR1 is LNHNV and CDR2 is YYDKDF in the germline V gene (reference sequence). The length of the CDR3 is 12 residues. Between the trimmed V and J ends, which lost 0 bases and 6 bases, there was a span of 6 bases. As DNA, the CDR3 is TGTGCCACCAGCAGAGATATAACCGAGCAGTACTTC. Encoded protein: CATSRDITEQYF.

The chain recombines TRBV5-6 with TRBJ1-1; D is ambiguous. CDR1 SGHDT and CDR2 YYEEEE come from the germline V gene. This CDR3 comprises 13 residues. The V gene lost 4 bases and the J gene lost 5 bases, with 12 bases spanning the gap. Here the CDR3 DNA reads TGTGCCAGCAGCCTTCCAGGAGGTACTGAAGCTTTCTTT. Translation: CASSLPGGTEAFF.

This clonotype turned up a few times. This chain links TRBV15 with TRBJ1-4, with D unresolved. V was pared by 4 bases and J by 8 bases, with 14 bases between. Germline V gene lookup returns CDR1 LNHNV and CDR2 YYDKDF (reference sequence). The CDR3 is 14 amino acids. The CDR3 protein is CATSIGVTGEKLFF. CDR3 DNA sequence: TGTGCCACCAGCATCGGGGTCACGGGGGAAAAACTGTTTTTT.

This rearrangement joins TRBV7-8 to TRBJ1-4, with 10 bases matching TRBD1. V shed 3 bases, J shed 8 bases, and the junction held 9 bases outside the gene matches. There are 16 residues in the CDR3. Germline-derived CDR1 and CDR2 are SGHVS and FQNEAQ. CDR3: CASSLGTGADTEKLFF. Written as DNA, the CDR3 is TGTGCCAGCAGCTTGGGGACAGGGGCGGATACAGAAAAACTGTTTTTT.

This clonotype occurred a few times. The rearrangement links TRBV15 to TRBJ1-1, with D maybe TRBD1 (5 bases). The CDR3 has 14 amino acids. V was shortened by 0 bases and J by 6 bases, with 11 bases between the two germline ends. Per the germline V gene, CDR1 is LNHNV and CDR2 is YYDKDF (reference sequence). The CDR3 here is CATSRDSGGAEAFF. CDR3 coding DNA: TGTGCCACCAGCAGAGATTCGGGAGGGGCTGAAGCTTTCTTT.

This clonotype was seen only a few times. The V and J genes are TRBV10-3 and TRBJ2-7; D gene unclear. Germline assignment: CDR1 ENHRY and CDR2 SYGVKD. The V end was cut by 3 bases, the J end by 3 bases, with 3 bases between. The CDR3 is 11 amino acids. The CDR3 nucleotides are TGTGCCATCAGTGACAACTACGAGCAGTACTTC. Its translation: CAISDNYEQYF.

This clonotype was picked up a small number of times. The chain links TRBV6-5 to TRBJ2-1; D uncertain. CDR1 and CDR2 (germline): MNHEY, SVGAGI. The CDR3 totals 16 residues. V was shortened by 0 bases and J by 6 bases, with 15 bases between the two germline ends. The CDR3 nucleotides read TGTGCCAGCAGTTACTCGAGGCAGCCCGTAGGCAATGAGCAGTTCTTC. This sequence encodes CASSYSRQPVGNEQFF.

Here the CDR3 DNA reads TGTGCCAGCAGTCTCTCGCGGGGGATGGAGCAGTTCTTC. Its translation: CASSLSRGMEQFF. This chain uses TRBV27 with TRBJ2-1, with 7 bases that match TRBD2. V lost 5 bases, J lost 10 bases, and 8 bases stayed unmatched. The CDR3 spans 13 residues. Germline V gene sequence: CDR1 MNHEY, CDR2 SMNVEV (reference sequence).

This clonotype was seen many times. The chain combines TRBV15 with TRBJ2-5; D is uncertain. Per the germline V gene, CDR1 is LNHNV and CDR2 is YYDKDF (reference sequence). Trimming stripped 1 base from V and 5 bases from J, with 8 bases between. The CDR3 has 13 residues. CDR3 bases: TGTGCCACCAGCAGAGTAGTGTTGGAGACCCAGTACTTC. Translating gives CATSRVVLETQYF. Full variable domain (outside the CDR3, taken from reference TRBV15 and TRBJ2-5): DAMVIQNPRYQVTQFGKPVTLSCSQTLNHNVMYWYQQKSSQAPKLLFHYYDKDFNNEADTPDNFQSRRPNTSFCFLDIRSPGLGDTAMYLCATSRVVLETQYFGPGTRLLVL.

In this sample, this clonotype turned up a few times. This chain uses TRBV5-6 with TRBJ2-7; the D gene is possibly TRBD1 (7 bases). Germline V gene data show CDR1 as SGHDT and CDR2 as YYEEEE. CDR3 length: 15 residues. Between the trimmed V and J ends, which lost 9 bases and 4 bases, there was a span of 23 bases. The CDR3 DNA is TGTGCCACGCATCGGAGGGGGCAAAGGAATTACGAGCAGTACTTC. As protein: CATHRRGQRNYEQYF.

The J gene is TRBJ2-3, the V gene TRBV5-4; the match to TRBD1 covers 10 bases. The trim removed 4 bases at V and 6 bases at J, leaving 2 bases unmatched. The CDR3 is 13 amino acids. In germline, CDR1 is SGHNT, CDR2 YYREEE (reference sequence). The CDR3 here is CASSLDRGDTQYF. Here the CDR3 DNA reads TGTGCCAGCAGCCTGGACAGGGGGGATACGCAGTATTTT.

This clonotype was observed a handful of times. The J gene is TRBJ2-4, the V gene TRBV7-9; the match to TRBD2 covers 7 bases. The CDR3 has 13 residues. The germline V gene encodes CDR1 SEHNR and CDR2 FQNEAQ (reference sequence). Unmatched junction bases numbered 2, after V lost 2 bases and J lost 7 bases. Here the CDR3 reads CASSLQGGNIQYF. As DNA, the CDR3 is TGTGCCAGCAGCTTACAGGGAGGGAACATTCAGTACTTC.

This chain joins TRBV7-2 and TRBJ2-4; either TRBD1 or TRBD2 may fit D (6 bases each). This CDR3 has 16 amino acids. Deletions cut 2 bases from V and 2 bases from J, with 13 bases between. The germline V gene has CDR1 SGHTA and CDR2 FQGNSA. CDR3 sequence (DNA): TGTGCCAGCAGCTTATTGGGGGGCTTACCCAAAAACATTCAGTACTTC. Translated, it gives CASSLLGGLPKNIQYF. Filled out from reference TRBV7-2 and TRBJ2-4, the complete variable domain reads GAGVSQSPSNKVTEKGKDVELRCDPISGHTALYWYRQSLGQGLEFLIYFQGNSAPDKSGLPSDRFSAERTGGSVSTLTIQRTQQEDSAVYLCASSLLGGLPKNIQYFGAGTRLSVL.

V gene TRBV30 combines with J gene TRBJ1-6, with D possibly TRBD1 on 6 matching bases. The CDR3 consists of 14 residues. The germline CDR1 and CDR2 sequences are GTSNPN and SVGIG (reference sequence). The CDR3, as DNA: TGTGCAGGAGAGCAGGGGTTCGGGAATTCACCCCTCCACTTT. Residues: CAGEQGFGNSPLHF.

The chain employs TRBV20-1 and TRBJ2-1; 11 bases map to TRBD2. With 6 bases clipped from V and 5 bases from J, the junction kept 6 bases outside the gene matches. This CDR3 has 14 residues. The germline gives CDR1 DFQATT, CDR2 SNEGSKA (reference sequence). Here the CDR3 reads CSASSGGAHNEQFF. CDR3 DNA: TGCAGTGCCAGTAGCGGGGGGGCCCACAATGAGCAGTTCTTC.

This clonotype was counted a few times. CDR3 in DNA: TGCGCCAGCAGCCATGGAGTCTCTGGAAACACCATATATTTT. It translates to CASSHGVSGNTIYF. V and J are TRBV5-1 and TRBJ1-3; the D is unclear. CDR3 length equals 14 residues. CDR1 and CDR2 (germline): SGHRS, YFSETQ. Deletions cut 4 bases from V and 0 bases from J, with 8 bases between.

This clonotype was found a few times. This chain connects TRBV6-6 to TRBJ2-7, with 7 bases identical to TRBD1. This CDR3 comprises 15 residues. Unmatched junction bases numbered 12, after V lost 6 bases and J lost 4 bases. Per the germline V gene, CDR1 is MNHNY and CDR2 is SVGAGI (reference sequence). CDR3 nucleotides: TGTGCCAGCAGATCAACAGGGGTGCGGGCGTACGAGCAGTACTTC. Amino acids: CASRSTGVRAYEQYF.

This clonotype has a handful of counts. CDR3 protein: CASSFSGGSYGYTF. CDR3 nucleotides: TGTGCCAGCAGCTTTTCTGGGGGGTCCTATGGCTACACCTTC. The rearrangement links TRBV7-9 to TRBJ1-2, with D possibly being TRBD1 (5 bases). Trimming removed 3 bases from V and 4 bases from J, with 12 bases in between. CDR3 length equals 14 residues. Germline CDR1 is SEHNR and CDR2 is FQNEAQ (reference sequence).

This clonotype was observed many times. The rearrangement links TRBV7-2 to TRBJ2-7; the D gene is possibly TRBD2 (6 bases). V lost 3 bases and J 3 bases, leaving 9 bases between the germline ends. Germline lookup yields CDR1 SGHTA and CDR2 FQGNSA. The CDR3 is made up of 13 amino acids. The CDR3 loop is CASSLPGGYEQYF. Written as DNA, the CDR3 is TGTGCCAGCAGCTTGCCCGGGGGCTACGAGCAGTACTTC.

The chain uses TRBV7-6 and TRBJ2-1, with 7 positions matching TRBD2. This CDR3 contains 15 residues. V lost 2 bases, J lost 9 bases, and 10 bases stayed unmatched. Germline values: CDR1 SGHVS, CDR2 FNYEAQ. The CDR3 region is CASSLRQAGVGEQFF. The CDR3 DNA reads TGTGCCAGCAGCTTAAGGCAGGCGGGAGTCGGTGAGCAGTTCTTC.

This clonotype was counted only a few times. The chain joins TRBV25-1 to TRBJ1-3; tentative D call: TRBD1 (5 bases). Deletions cut 3 bases from V and 0 bases from J, with 9 bases between. CDR1 and CDR2 (germline): MGHDK, SYGVNS. CDR3 length: 15 amino acids. The CDR3 region is CASSEGPNSGNTIYF. CDR3 DNA: TGTGCCAGCAGTGAGGGGCCTAACTCTGGAAACACCATATATTTT.